This T cell receptor beta chain was obtained from a study of cytomegalovirus exposure and HLA in healthy donors. General study findings and limits: A later analysis, which compared TCR beta chains of equal frequency, found the HLA-associated ones more clonally expanded.

For this clone: Antigen unknown.

The J segment lost 3 bases and the V segment lost 7 bases, leaving 4 bases of the junction unmatched. The CDR3 consists of 15 residues. CDR1 and CDR2 from the germline V gene are WNHNN and SYGVQD (reference sequence). Use of 60 Vbeta and 13 Jbeta primers characterized the PCR. TCRdb's table, derived via immunoSEQ multiplex PCR, lists solely in-frame clones and lacks some. This sample has about 180,000 clones, with about 79% found just once. This clonotype originated in a man aged 40-55 years in good health and CMV-seropositive. The rearrangement joins TRBV10-1 to TRBJ2-3; 13 nucleotides align to TRBD2. Specimen: PBMCs. This CDR3 is CASNPGLAGTDTQYF. In DNA, the CDR3 is TGCGCCAGCAATCCGGGACTAGCGGGGACAGATACGCAGTATTTT.